The 32 T cell receptor beta chains below all came from one sample that was sequenced in a study of T cell changes during pregnancy in multiple sclerosis. Clones were sequenced by immunoSEQ multiplex PCR, and TCRdb holds only the in-frame ones, with some missing. The profile shows more than 35,000 clones, 70% to 90% of them singletons. The sample here was CD8+ T cells from peripheral blood mononuclear cells, taken after pregnancy. The origin of the receptors is a female donor in good health, enrolled as a control in a pregnancy study.

The rearrangement links TRBV28 to TRBJ2-1; TRBD2 aligns across 12 bases. The CDR3 contains 18 residues. Germline V CDR1 and CDR2: MDHEN, SYDVKM. J was trimmed by 0 bases and V by 7 bases; bases with no gene match: 10. The CDR3 reads CASTLGLAGGSSYNEQFF. CDR3 nucleotides: TGTGCCAGCACCTTGGGCCTAGCGGGGGGGAGCTCCTACAATGAGCAGTTCTTC.

The rearrangement uses TRBV19 and TRBJ1-1; D ambiguous. CDR3 size: 13 residues. Germline V gives CDR1 LNHDA, CDR2 SQIVND (reference sequence). V lost 6 bases to trimming and J lost 0 bases, with 8 bases between them. CDR3 nucleotides: TGTGCCAGTAGCCTGGAGGTGAACACTGAAGCTTTCTTT. It encodes CASSLEVNTEAFF.

The chain links TRBV9 to TRBJ2-1; a weak D match, TRBD2 (7 bases). This CDR3 comprises 18 residues. Trimming pared 4 bases from V and 5 bases from J, leaving 25 bases between. In germline, CDR1 is SGDLS, CDR2 YYNGEE. CDR3 sequence: CASSYRRGGVPGDNEQFF. The CDR3 bases are TGTGCCAGCAGCTATCGAAGGGGGGGGGTCCCAGGGGACAATGAGCAGTTCTTC.

Concerning this clone itself: The junction differs from germline at one of its ends, possibly a read error. The CDR3 here is CASSLQWGHNEQFF. The CDR3 nucleotides read TGTGCTAGCAGCTTGCAATGGGGCCACAATGAGCAGTTCTTC. The chain carries TRBV7-7 and TRBJ2-1; tentative D call: TRBD1 (5 bases). In germline, CDR1 is SSHAT, CDR2 FNYEAQ (reference sequence). The CDR3 covers 14 residues. Looking up the rest from reference TRBV7-7 and TRBJ2-1 gives the full variable domain: GAGVSQSPRYKVTKRGQDVTLRCDPISSHATLYWYQQALGQGPEFLTYFNYEAQPDKSGLPSDRFSAERPEGSISTLTIQRTEQRDSAMYRCASSLQWGHNEQFFGPGTRLTVL.

This chain joins TRBV5-8 and TRBJ2-5, with TRBD1 matching over 8 bases. J lost 0 bases, V lost 7 bases, and 2 bases had no gene match. There are 13 residues in the CDR3. Germline V gene lookup returns CDR1 SGHTS and CDR2 YDEGEE. CDR3 sequence: CASLDRDQETQYF. The CDR3, as DNA: TGTGCCAGCCTGGACAGGGACCAAGAGACCCAGTACTTC.

The chain employs TRBV6-4 and TRBJ2-1, with TRBD2 matching over 7 bases. Germline CDR1 reads MRHNA; CDR2 reads SNTAGT. This CDR3 spans 15 amino acids. The V gene end was trimmed by 3 bases and the J gene end by 4 bases; junction bases not matched to a gene: 6. The CDR3 loop reads CASSEGGGSYNEQFF. The DNA of the CDR3 is TGTGCCAGCAGTGAGGGCGGGGGTTCGTACAATGAGCAGTTCTTC.

This chain links TRBV28 with TRBJ2-7, with D perhaps matching TRBD1 (6 bases). Germline values: CDR1 MDHEN, CDR2 SYDVKM. The length of the CDR3 is 13 residues. Trimming removed 6 bases from V and 1 base from J, with 10 bases in between. The CDR3 coding sequence is TGTGCCAGCAGGAGGGGGTTGTCCTACGAGCAGTACTTC. It translates to CASRRGLSYEQYF.

J is TRBJ1-6 and V is TRBV2; D is unclear. The ends were cut back, 0 bases at V and 7 bases at J, with 4 bases in the middle. Germline CDR1 is SNHLY and CDR2 is FYNNEI. There are 13 residues in the CDR3. The CDR3 region is CASSEAFNSPLHF. The CDR3 nucleotides are TGTGCCAGCAGTGAAGCCTTCAATTCACCCCTCCACTTT.

V is TRBV7-8 and J is TRBJ1-5; D might be TRBD1 (6 bases). The CDR3 is made up of 13 amino acids. V gave up 3 bases and J gave up 9 bases, with 12 bases separating them. Germline CDR1 reads SGHVS; CDR2 reads FQNEAQ. The CDR3 protein is CASSFTGPWPQHF. The CDR3 DNA sequence: TGTGCCAGCAGCTTCACAGGGCCGTGGCCCCAGCATTTT.

The genes are TRBV19 and TRBJ2-2; D remains unclear. V lost 3 bases and J 6 bases, leaving 11 bases between the germline ends. The germline V gene encodes CDR1 LNHDA and CDR2 SQIVND (reference sequence). The length of the CDR3 is 14 residues. CDR3 in amino acids: CASSMARSAGELFF. DNA of the CDR3: TGTGCCAGTAGTATGGCCAGGTCGGCCGGGGAGCTGTTTTTT.

V is TRBV15 and J is TRBJ2-7, with D perhaps matching TRBD1 (6 bases). V shed 0 bases and J shed 7 bases, with 13 bases lying between them. This CDR3 has 14 amino acids. CDR1 is LNHNV, CDR2 YYDKDF, per germline (reference sequence). The CDR3 region is CATSRDRGSGEQYF. In nucleotides, the CDR3 is TGTGCCACCAGCAGAGATAGGGGGTCCGGAGAGCAGTACTTC.

The CDR3 here is CASSLGTGWGKLFF. The DNA of the CDR3 is TGTGCCAGCAGCTTGGGGACAGGATGGGGAAAACTGTTTTTT. This chain links TRBV5-6 with TRBJ1-4, with 7 positions matching TRBD1. V gave up 0 bases and J gave up 10 bases; unmatched junction bases: 6. CDR1 SGHDT and CDR2 YYEEEE come from the germline V gene. The CDR3 has 14 residues.

The rearrangement joins TRBV19 to TRBJ1-1, with a tentative D call TRBD1 (5 bases). CDR1 is LNHDA and CDR2 is SQIVND in the germline V gene (reference sequence). This CDR3 is built from 13 residues. Trimming shortened V by 8 bases and J by 4 bases, and 14 bases separated the two germline ends. The CDR3 DNA follows: TGTGCCAGTCGGGGAGGGAGGGGCACTGAAGCTTTCTTT. Translation gives CASRGGRGTEAFF.

The CDR3 nucleotides read TGTGCCAGCAGTTACCCACAGGGGGCGCTTAACTATGGCTACACCTTC. This sequence encodes CASSYPQGALNYGYTF. The chain links TRBV6-5 to TRBJ1-2; 9 positions agree with TRBD1. The germline gives CDR1 MNHEY, CDR2 SVGAGI. V lost 2 bases, J lost 1 base, and 5 bases stayed unmatched. The CDR3 is 16 residues long.

J is TRBJ1-1 and V is TRBV27; 8 bases align to TRBD1. From germline, CDR1 is MNHEY and CDR2 SMNVEV (reference sequence). Losses at the gene ends were 4 bases for V and 1 base for J; bases not matched to a gene: 5. The CDR3 is 15 residues long. This CDR3 is CASSYRGLKNTEAFF. CDR3 DNA sequence: TGTGCCAGCAGTTACAGGGGGTTGAAGAACACTGAAGCTTTCTTT.

The chain recombines TRBV7-9 with TRBJ2-7; D unresolved. Germline V CDR1 and CDR2: SEHNR, FQNEAQ (reference sequence). The CDR3 is 11 amino acids. V lost 6 bases and J lost 6, with 9 bases in between. The DNA of the CDR3 is TGTGCCAGCAGTCCGCTAGGCGAGCAGTACTTC. Translating it yields CASSPLGEQYF.

There are a few counts of this clone. This chain joins TRBV2 and TRBJ1-2; a weak D match, TRBD1 (5 bases). The CDR3 runs 12 residues. Germline V gene sequence: CDR1 SNHLY, CDR2 FYNNEI. The V end was cut by 10 bases, the J end by 3 bases, with 12 bases between. In DNA form, the CDR3 reads TGTGCCACCGTTGACAGCCACTATGGCTACACCTTC. Protein: CATVDSHYGYTF.

The rearrangement links TRBV27 to TRBJ2-1, with 9 positions matching TRBD2. The CDR3 has 14 residues. V trimming: 3 bases; J trimming: 8 bases; junction bases outside the gene matches: 5. From germline, CDR1 is MNHEY and CDR2 SMNVEV (reference sequence). Here the CDR3 reads CASSLGLAVDEQFF. CDR3 nucleotides: TGTGCCAGCAGTTTGGGACTAGCTGTTGATGAGCAGTTCTTC.

The V and J genes are TRBV28 and TRBJ2-2; 7 bases are a match to TRBD1. Germline V gene sequence: CDR1 MDHEN, CDR2 SYDVKM. The ends lost 5 bases at V and 6 bases at J; junction bases unmatched: 12. The CDR3 has 16 amino acids. DNA for the CDR3: TGTGCCAGCAGTCCTCCTTACTCAGGGGGTGCCGGGGAGCTGTTTTTT. Protein sequence: CASSPPYSGGAGELFF. The full variable domain, with the rest looked up from reference TRBV28 and TRBJ2-2, is DVKVTQSSRYLVKRTGEKVFLECVQDMDHENMFWYRQDPGLGLRLIYFSYDVKMKEKGDIPEGYSVSREKKERFSLILESASTNQTSMYLCASSPPYSGGAGELFFGEGSRLTVL.

The chain employs TRBV16 and TRBJ1-5, with no clear D. Trimming pared 1 base from V and 5 bases from J, leaving 6 bases between. CDR1 is KGHSY, CDR2 FQNENV, per germline. The CDR3 loop spans 13 amino acids. In DNA form, the CDR3 reads TGTGCCAGCAGCCAATACACCGATCAGCCCCAGCATTTT. Protein sequence: CASSQYTDQPQHF.

This chain connects TRBV6-1 to TRBJ1-5; the D gene is possibly TRBD1 (5 bases). Trimming pared 2 bases from V and 4 bases from J, leaving 15 bases between. The germline V gene has CDR1 MNHNS and CDR2 SASEGT. CDR3 size: 16 residues. For the CDR3, the DNA is TGTGCCAGCAGTGAAAGGGTAGGGTCAGGGAATCAGCCCCAGCATTTT. It codes for CASSERVGSGNQPQHF.

The chain recombines TRBV19 with TRBJ2-3; 7 bases are a match to TRBD1. Unmatched junction bases numbered 10, after V lost 2 bases and J lost 2 bases. The CDR3 length is 17 residues. The V gene's germline CDR1 is LNHDA and CDR2 SQIVND (reference sequence). This CDR3 reads CASSIILRQGSTDTQYF. The CDR3 DNA is TGTGCCAGTAGTATAATATTAAGACAGGGTTCCACAGATACGCAGTATTTT.

The chain recombines TRBV27 with TRBJ1-1; 7 positions match TRBD1. CDR1 and CDR2 from the germline V gene are MNHEY and SMNVEV (reference sequence). The CDR3 is 14 amino acids. J lost 4 bases, V lost 4 bases, and 6 bases had no gene match. The chain's CDR3 is CASSSQSGGTEAFF. CDR3 coding DNA: TGTGCCAGCAGTTCCCAATCAGGGGGCACTGAAGCTTTCTTT.

At least ten counts were recorded for this clone. The V gene is TRBV18, the J gene TRBJ2-7; 8 positions match TRBD1. This CDR3 is built from 17 residues. J was trimmed by 3 bases and V by 2 bases; bases with no gene match: 12. CDR1 and CDR2 from the germline V gene are KGHSH and LQKENI. CDR3 sequence reads: CASSPFPRQGTDYEQYF. The CDR3 DNA follows: TGTGCCAGCTCACCATTTCCCCGACAGGGGACTGACTACGAGCAGTACTTC.

The rearrangement uses TRBV19 and TRBJ2-3; D gene uncertain. V lost 3 bases to trimming and J lost 2 bases, with 6 bases between them. The CDR3 spans 13 residues. The germline gives CDR1 LNHDA, CDR2 SQIVND (reference sequence). CDR3: CASSIVHTDTQYF. The CDR3 bases are TGTGCCAGTAGTATTGTACACACAGATACGCAGTATTTT.

V and J are TRBV28 and TRBJ2-3; maybe TRBD2 (5 bases). V lost 5 bases and J 0 bases, leaving 15 bases between the germline ends. Per the germline V gene, CDR1 is MDHEN and CDR2 is SYDVKM. The length of the CDR3 is 16 residues. The CDR3 loop reads CASSSLAYSSTDTQYF. CDR3 sequence (DNA): TGTGCCAGCAGTAGCCTAGCCTATTCTAGCACAGATACGCAGTATTTT.

The gene calls are TRBV23-1 and TRBJ1-5, with TRBD1 matching 8 bases. TRBV23-1 is labeled an ORF, and its function is uncertain. V lost 5 bases to trimming and J lost 3 bases; unmatched junction nucleotides: 15. The CDR3 has 18 amino acids. The CDR3 DNA follows: TGCGCCAGCAGTGGAACGTCCCGGACAGGGAGACTCAATCAGCCCCAGCATTTT. It yields the protein CASSGTSRTGRLNQPQHF.

The CDR3 loop is CASSPWAKQNEQFF. The CDR3 nucleotides are TGTGCCAGCAGCCCCTGGGCTAAACAAAATGAGCAGTTCTTC. The J gene is TRBJ2-1, the V gene TRBV7-8; D remains unclear. The CDR3 has 14 amino acids. Trimming took off 5 bases at V and 7 bases at J, with 15 bases between the two ends. CDR1 is SGHVS and CDR2 is FQNEAQ in the germline V gene.

The chain combines TRBV6-1 with TRBJ1-2; no clear D gene. The ends were cut back, 0 bases at V and 4 bases at J, with 15 bases in the middle. The CDR3 extends over 16 amino acids. Germline CDR1 MNHNS, CDR2 SASEGT. In DNA form, the CDR3 reads TGTGCCAGCAGTGAAGCGGTTCAAGGAGTGAGCTATGGCTACACCTTC. It encodes CASSEAVQGVSYGYTF.

This rearrangement joins TRBV7-9 to TRBJ2-5, with TRBD2 as a possible D gene (5 bases). The CDR3 contains 14 residues. Germline loops: CDR1 SEHNR, CDR2 FQNEAQ (reference sequence). Trimming removed 3 bases from V and 5 bases from J, with 13 bases in between. The CDR3 spells CASSFPRGWETQYF. CDR3 DNA: TGTGCCAGCAGCTTCCCCCGGGGATGGGAGACCCAGTACTTC.

The gene calls are TRBV9 and TRBJ1-2, with 11 positions matching TRBD1. CDR3 size: 19 residues. Per germline, CDR1 SGDLS and CDR2 YYNGEE. Trimming cost V 3 bases and J 3 bases; bases outside gene matches: 16. In DNA, the CDR3 is TGTGCCAGCAGCGACCCCCGGACAGGGGGCTTCTCTGTGGACTATGGCTACACCTTC. Translation: CASSDPRTGGFSVDYGYTF.

This clone was seen once. The chain carries TRBV7-3 and TRBJ2-1, with 7 bases fitting TRBD1. Trimming removed 0 bases from V and 0 bases from J; junction bases left unmatched: 2. The CDR3 length is 16 residues. Germline V gene lookup returns CDR1 SGHTA and CDR2 FQGTGA. The CDR3 sequence is CASSLTGQSSYNEQFF. CDR3 sequence (DNA): TGTGCCAGCAGCTTAACGGGACAGAGCTCCTACAATGAGCAGTTCTTC.